Listed below are T cell receptor beta chains from one sample, sequenced in a study of T cell repertoires in aging, cancer and after chemotherapy. TCRdb called the multiplex PCR reads again in MiXCR, with one record for every CDR3 protein. The sample has about 860 distinct CDR3 sequences, more than 25% seen once. Sequences were obtained from blood. The receptors were gathered from a human donor with a blood cancer. Both conserved end residues are part of each CDR3. The D gene is left open where the match is weak. Size tells how often a clone was seen (once, few, many) or the class of an expanded clone, and some rows leave it out.

V	size	D	J	CDR3	DNA
TRBV10-3	large	TRBD1	TRBJ2-2	CAISERDRETGELFF	TGTGCCATCAGTGAGCGGGACAGGGAGACCGGGGAGCTGTTTTTT
TRBV13	medium-sized	.	TRBJ2-7	CASSSNSGTNYEQYF	TGTGCCAGCAGCTCGAACTCCGGGACAAACTACGAGCAGTACTTC
TRBV6-1	.	.	TRBJ1-5	CASGQPNQPQHF	TGTGCCAGCGGACAGCCCAATCAGCCCCAGCATTTT
TRBV12-3/TRBV12-4	few	TRBD1	TRBJ2-7	CASSLAQGAQGEQYF	TGTGCCAGCAGTTTAGCGCAGGGGGCGCAGGGCGAGCAGTACTTC
TRBV30	.	TRBD2	TRBJ2-4	CAWRRGTSPHF	TGTGCCTGGAGAAGGGGGACTAGCCCTCACTTC
TRBV12-3/TRBV12-4	.	.	TRBJ2-7	CASSPQGFGYEQYF	TGTGCCAGCAGCCCGCAGGGGTTCGGGTACGAGCAGTACTTC
TRBV6-5	.	TRBD1	TRBJ1-4	CASSVTPGQGNEKLFF	TGTGCCAGCAGTGTCACACCGGGACAGGGGAATGAAAAACTGTTTTTT
TRBV15	few	.	TRBJ2-7	CATSREGRVGEQYF	TGTGCCACCAGCAGAGAAGGGCGGGTGGGGGAGCAGTACTTC
TRBV6-1	few	.	TRBJ1-2	CASSDPLSQGYGYTF	TGTGCCAGCAGTGATCCTCTTTCCCAGGGGTATGGCTACACCTTC
TRBV30	.	TRBD2	TRBJ2-3	CAIRAGVVDTQYF	TGTGCCATTAGAGCGGGAGTGGTCGATACGCAGTATTTT
TRBV10-3	.	TRBD2	TRBJ2-1	CAIRESATSGRYEQFF	TGTGCCATCAGAGAGTCGGCGACTAGCGGGAGGTATGAGCAGTTCTTC
TRBV24-1	.	TRBD1	TRBJ1-5	CATRSPGQATFFMDQPQHF	TGTGCCACCAGATCCCCTGGACAGGCCACGTTTTTTATGGATCAGCCCCAGCATTTT
TRBV11-1	.	.	TRBJ1-1	CASSQQQGLMNTEAFF	TGTGCCAGCAGCCAACAACAGGGCTTAATGAACACTGAAGCTTTCTTT
TRBV18	few	.	TRBJ2-7	CASSMDGYEQYF	TGTGCCAGCTCAATGGACGGCTACGAGCAGTACTTC
TRBV20-1	.	TRBD1	TRBJ2-7	CSAQTGASYEQYF	TGCAGTGCCCAAACAGGGGCGAGCTACGAGCAGTACTTC
TRBV5-1	.	.	TRBJ2-1	CASSLEGSSYNEQFF	TGCGCCAGCAGCTTGGAAGGGAGCTCCTACAATGAGCAGTTCTTC
TRBV27	.	.	TRBJ1-2	CASSFGPYGYTF	TGTGCCAGCAGTTTCGGGCCCTATGGCTACACCTTC
TRBV6-5	large	.	TRBJ2-7	CASSVQVPYEQYF	TGTGCCAGCAGTGTACAGGTCCCCTACGAGCAGTACTTC